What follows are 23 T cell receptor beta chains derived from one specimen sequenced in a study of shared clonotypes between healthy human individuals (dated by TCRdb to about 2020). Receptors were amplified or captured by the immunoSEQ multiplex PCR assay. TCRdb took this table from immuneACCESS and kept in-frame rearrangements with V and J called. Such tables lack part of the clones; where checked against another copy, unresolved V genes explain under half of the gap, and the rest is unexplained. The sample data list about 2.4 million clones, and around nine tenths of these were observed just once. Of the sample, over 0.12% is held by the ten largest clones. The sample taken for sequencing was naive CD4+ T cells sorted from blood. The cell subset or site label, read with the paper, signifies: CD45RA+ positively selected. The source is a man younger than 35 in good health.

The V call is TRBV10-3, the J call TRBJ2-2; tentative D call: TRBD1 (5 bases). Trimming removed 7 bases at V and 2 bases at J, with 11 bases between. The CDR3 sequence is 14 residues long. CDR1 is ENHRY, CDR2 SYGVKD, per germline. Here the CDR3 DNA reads TGTGCCATCATGGCGCAGGGTAACACCGGGGAGCTGTTTTTT. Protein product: CAIMAQGNTGELFF.

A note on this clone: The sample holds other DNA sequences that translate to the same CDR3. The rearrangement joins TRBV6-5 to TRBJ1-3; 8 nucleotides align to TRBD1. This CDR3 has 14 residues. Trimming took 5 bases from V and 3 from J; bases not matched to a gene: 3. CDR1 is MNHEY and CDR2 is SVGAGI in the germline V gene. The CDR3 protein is CASSRTGSGNTIYF. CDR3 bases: TGTGCCAGCAGTCGGACAGGGAGTGGAAACACCATATATTTT.

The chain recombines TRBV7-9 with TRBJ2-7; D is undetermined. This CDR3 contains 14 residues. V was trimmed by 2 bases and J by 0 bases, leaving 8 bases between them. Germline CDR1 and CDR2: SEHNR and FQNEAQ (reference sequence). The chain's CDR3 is CASSLKGSSYEQYF. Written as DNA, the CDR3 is TGTGCCAGCAGCTTAAAAGGCAGCTCCTACGAGCAGTACTTC. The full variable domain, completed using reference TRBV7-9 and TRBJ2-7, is DTGVSQNPRHKITKRGQNVTFRCDPISEHNRLYWYRQTLGQGPEFLTYFQNEAQLEKSRLLSDRFSAERPKGSFSTLEIQRTEQGDSAMYLCASSLKGSSYEQYFGPGTRLTVT.

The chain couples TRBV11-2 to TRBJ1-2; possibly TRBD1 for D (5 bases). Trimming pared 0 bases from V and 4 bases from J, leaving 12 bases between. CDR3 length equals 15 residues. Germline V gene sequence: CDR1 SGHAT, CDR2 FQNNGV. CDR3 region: CASSLDGAASYGYTF. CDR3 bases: TGTGCCAGCAGCTTAGATGGGGCAGCGTCCTATGGCTACACCTTC.

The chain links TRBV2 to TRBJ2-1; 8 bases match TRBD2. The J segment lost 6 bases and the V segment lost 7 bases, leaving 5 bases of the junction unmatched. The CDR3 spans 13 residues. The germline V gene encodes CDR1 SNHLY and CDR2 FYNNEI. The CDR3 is CASIREGPNEQFF. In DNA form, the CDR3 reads TGTGCCAGCATACGGGAGGGCCCCAATGAGCAGTTCTTC.

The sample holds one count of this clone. For the CDR3, the DNA is TGTGCCAGTAGTATAGGCGCAGGAGCTAACTATGGCTACACCTTC. This gives the protein CASSIGAGANYGYTF. The rearrangement uses TRBV19 and TRBJ1-2; D gene uncertain. The CDR3 has 15 amino acids. V lost 1 base and J 0 bases, leaving 9 bases between the germline ends. The germline CDR1 and CDR2 sequences are LNHDA and SQIVND (reference sequence). The full variable domain, its missing parts supplied by reference TRBV19 and TRBJ1-2, is DGGITQSPKYLFRKEGQNVTLSCEQNLNHDAMYWYRQDPGQGLRLIYYSQIVNDFQKGDIAEGYSVSREKKESFPLTVTSAQKNPTAFYLCASSIGAGANYGYTFGSGTRLTVV.

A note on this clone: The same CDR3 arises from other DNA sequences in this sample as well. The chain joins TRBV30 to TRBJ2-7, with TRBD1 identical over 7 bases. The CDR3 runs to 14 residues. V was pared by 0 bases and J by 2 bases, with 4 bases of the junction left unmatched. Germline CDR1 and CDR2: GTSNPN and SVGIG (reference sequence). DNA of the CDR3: TGTGCCTGGAGTGTAACAGGGGAGACCTACGAGCAGTACTTC. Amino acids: CAWSVTGETYEQYF.

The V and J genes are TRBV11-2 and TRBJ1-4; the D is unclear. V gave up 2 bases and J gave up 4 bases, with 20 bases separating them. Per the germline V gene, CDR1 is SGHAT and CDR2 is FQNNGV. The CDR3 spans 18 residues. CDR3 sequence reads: CASSLLGVRFFNNEKLFF. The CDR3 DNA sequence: TGTGCCAGCAGCTTACTTGGAGTCAGGTTTTTTAATAATGAAAAACTGTTTTTT. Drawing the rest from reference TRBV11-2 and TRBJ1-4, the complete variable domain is EAGVAQSPRYKIIEKRQSVAFWCNPISGHATLYWYQQILGQGPKLLIQFQNNGVVDDSQLPKDRFSAERLKGVDSTLKIQPAKLEDSAVYLCASSLLGVRFFNNEKLFFGSGTQLSVL.

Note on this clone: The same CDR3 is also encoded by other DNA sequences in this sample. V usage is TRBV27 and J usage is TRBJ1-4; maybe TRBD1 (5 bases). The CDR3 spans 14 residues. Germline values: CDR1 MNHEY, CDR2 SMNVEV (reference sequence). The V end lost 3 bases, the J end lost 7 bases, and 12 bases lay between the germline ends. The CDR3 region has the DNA TGTGCCAGCAGTTTGCAGGGAGGTGGTGAAAAACTGTTTTTT. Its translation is CASSLQGGGEKLFF.

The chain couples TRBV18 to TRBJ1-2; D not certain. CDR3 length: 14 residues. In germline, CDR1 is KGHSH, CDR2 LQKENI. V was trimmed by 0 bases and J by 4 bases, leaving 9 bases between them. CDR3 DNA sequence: TGTGCCAGCTCACCACCGTCGGCAGTCTATGGCTACACCTTC. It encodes CASSPPSAVYGYTF.

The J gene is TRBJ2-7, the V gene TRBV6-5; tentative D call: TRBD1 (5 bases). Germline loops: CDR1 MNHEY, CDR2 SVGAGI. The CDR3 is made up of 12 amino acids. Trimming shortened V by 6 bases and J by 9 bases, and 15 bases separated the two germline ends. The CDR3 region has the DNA TGTGCCAGCAGCCAGAAGCAGGGTATGCAGTACTTC. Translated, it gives CASSQKQGMQYF.

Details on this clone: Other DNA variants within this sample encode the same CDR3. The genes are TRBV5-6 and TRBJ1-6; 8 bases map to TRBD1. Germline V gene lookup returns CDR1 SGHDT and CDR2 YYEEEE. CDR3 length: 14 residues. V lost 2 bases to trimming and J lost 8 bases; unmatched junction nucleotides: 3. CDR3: CASSFGQGDSPLHF. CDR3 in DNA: TGTGCCAGCAGCTTCGGACAGGGTGATTCACCCCTCCACTTT.

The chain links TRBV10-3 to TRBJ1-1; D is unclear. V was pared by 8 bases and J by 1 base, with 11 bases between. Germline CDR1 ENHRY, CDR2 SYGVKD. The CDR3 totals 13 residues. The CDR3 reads CAISGPKNTEAFF. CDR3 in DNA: TGTGCCATCTCGGGTCCTAAGAACACTGAAGCTTTCTTT.

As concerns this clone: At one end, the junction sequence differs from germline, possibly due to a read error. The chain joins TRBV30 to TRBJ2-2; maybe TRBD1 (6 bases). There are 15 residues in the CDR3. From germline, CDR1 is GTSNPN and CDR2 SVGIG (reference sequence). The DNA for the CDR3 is TGTGCCTGGGCCTCAGGGACAATGAACGCCGGGGAGCTGTTTTTT. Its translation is CAWASGTMNAGELFF.

The CDR3 DNA reads TGTGCCAGCAGCGGGCGGACAGGGAATTGGATGCAGTACTTC. The encoded protein is CASSGRTGNWMQYF. The chain uses TRBV5-6 and TRBJ2-7; 8 bases fit TRBD1. This CDR3 spans 14 amino acids. CDR1 and CDR2 from the germline V gene are SGHDT and YYEEEE. V lost 4 bases, J lost 9 bases, and 12 bases stayed unmatched.

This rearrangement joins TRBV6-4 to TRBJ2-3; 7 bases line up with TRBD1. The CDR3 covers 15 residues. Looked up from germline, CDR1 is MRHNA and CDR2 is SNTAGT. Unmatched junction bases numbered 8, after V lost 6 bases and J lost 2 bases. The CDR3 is CASSRTGSNTDTQYF. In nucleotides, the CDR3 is TGTGCCAGCAGCCGGACAGGATCTAACACAGATACGCAGTATTTT.

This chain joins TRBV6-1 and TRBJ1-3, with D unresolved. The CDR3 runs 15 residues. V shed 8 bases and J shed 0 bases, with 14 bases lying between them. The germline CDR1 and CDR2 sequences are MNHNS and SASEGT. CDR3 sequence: CASGGTPISGNTIYF. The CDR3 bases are TGTGCCAGCGGCGGAACTCCCATCTCTGGAAACACCATATATTTT.

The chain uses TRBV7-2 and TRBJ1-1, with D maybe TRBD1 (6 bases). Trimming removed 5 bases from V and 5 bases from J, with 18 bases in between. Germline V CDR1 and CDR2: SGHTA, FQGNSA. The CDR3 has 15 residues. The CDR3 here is CASSPGHRTWTEAFF. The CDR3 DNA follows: TGTGCCAGCAGCCCGGGACATAGGACGTGGACTGAAGCTTTCTTT.

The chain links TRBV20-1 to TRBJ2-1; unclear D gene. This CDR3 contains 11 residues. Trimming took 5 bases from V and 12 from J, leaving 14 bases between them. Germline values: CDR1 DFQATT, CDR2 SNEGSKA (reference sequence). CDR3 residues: CSAEDPIMQFF. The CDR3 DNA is TGCAGTGCTGAAGACCCAATCATGCAGTTCTTC.

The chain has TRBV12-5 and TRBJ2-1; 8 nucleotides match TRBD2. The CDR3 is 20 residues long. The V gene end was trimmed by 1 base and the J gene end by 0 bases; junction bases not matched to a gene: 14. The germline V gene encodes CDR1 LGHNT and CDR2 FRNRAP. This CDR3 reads CASGLAPGRAGVGSYNEQFF. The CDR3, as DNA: TGTGCTAGTGGTTTGGCTCCCGGGAGGGCGGGGGTAGGCTCCTACAATGAGCAGTTCTTC. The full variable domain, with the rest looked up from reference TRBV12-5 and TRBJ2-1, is DARVTQTPRHKVTEMGQEVTMRCQPILGHNTVFWYRQTMMQGLELLAYFRNRAPLDDSGMPKDRFSAEMPDATLATLKIQPSEPRDSAVYFCASGLAPGRAGVGSYNEQFFGPGTRLTVL.

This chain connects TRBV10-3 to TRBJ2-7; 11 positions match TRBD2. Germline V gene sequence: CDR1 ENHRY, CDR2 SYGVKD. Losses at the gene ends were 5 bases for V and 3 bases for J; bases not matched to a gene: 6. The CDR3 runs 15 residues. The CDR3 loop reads CAISSTSGKVYEQYF. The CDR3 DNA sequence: TGTGCCATCAGTTCGACTAGCGGGAAGGTCTACGAGCAGTACTTC.

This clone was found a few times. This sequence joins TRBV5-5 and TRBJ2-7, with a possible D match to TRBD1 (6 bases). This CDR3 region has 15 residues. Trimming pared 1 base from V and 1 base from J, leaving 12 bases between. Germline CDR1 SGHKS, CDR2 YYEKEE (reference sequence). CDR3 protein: CASSLQGYGSYEQYF. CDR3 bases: TGTGCCAGCAGCTTGCAGGGGTATGGTTCCTACGAGCAGTACTTC.

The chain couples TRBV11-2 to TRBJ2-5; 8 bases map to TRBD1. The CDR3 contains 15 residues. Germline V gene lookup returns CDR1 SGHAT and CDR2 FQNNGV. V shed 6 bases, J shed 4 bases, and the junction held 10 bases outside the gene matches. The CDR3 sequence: CASSVGQGGGETQYF. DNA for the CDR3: TGTGCCAGCAGTGTAGGACAGGGAGGAGGAGAGACCCAGTACTTC.